This is a list of T cell receptor beta chains from one sample in a study of shared clonotypes between healthy human individuals. Here immunoSEQ multiplex PCR was the method, and the copy in TCRdb shows in-frame clones only, minus some. The sample consists of just over 2,000,000 clones, just under 95% of them appearing once. Sequenced material: naive CD8+ T cells sorted from blood. Receptor source: a man younger than 30 in good health. The CDR3 runs from the conserved cysteine through the conserved F or W. A D gene is named only where the DNA matches it firmly. Not all rows give a size; the values are once, few, many and, for expanded clones, a class.

v_call,j_call,d_call,clone_size,cdr3_aa,cdr3_nt
TRBV21-1,TRBJ1-2,-,-,CASSKRAGGNYGYTF,TGTGCCAGCAGCAAAAGGGCAGGGGGAAACTATGGCTACACCTTC
TRBV4-2,TRBJ1-2,-,-,CASSHVETGSVSVTF,TGTGCCAGCAGCCATGTAGAGACAGGTTCGGTTTCTGTGACCTTC
TRBV9,TRBJ1-3,-,-,CASSAWGGGNTIYF,TGTGCCAGCAGCGCCTGGGGGGGTGGAAACACCATATATTTT
TRBV5-8,TRBJ1-4,-,-,CASSLGQLNEKLFF,TGTGCCAGCAGCTTGGGGCAACTTAATGAAAAACTGTTTTTT
TRBV28,TRBJ1-1,-,once,CASSSYEQGLTEAFF,TGTGCCAGCAGTTCGTATGAACAGGGACTCACTGAAGCTTTCTTT
TRBV4-1,TRBJ2-7,TRBD1,-,CASSQDRGGTGAYEQYF,TGCGCCAGCAGCCAAGATCGGGGCGGGACAGGGGCCTACGAGCAGTACTTC
TRBV6-6,TRBJ2-5,-,-,CASSSFDKGETQYF,TGTGCCAGCAGTTCCTTCGACAAAGGAGAGACCCAGTACTTC
TRBV6-6,TRBJ1-3,TRBD1,once,CASGQDNTIYF,TGTGCCAGCGGACAGGATAACACCATATATTTT
TRBV18,TRBJ2-3,-,-,CASSDPWVPDTQYF,TGTGCCAGCTCAGACCCTTGGGTCCCAGATACGCAGTATTTT
TRBV11-2,TRBJ2-1,-,-,CASSLAPGVYEQFF,TGTGCCAGCAGCTTAGCCCCAGGGGTGTATGAGCAGTTCTTC
TRBV18,TRBJ2-7,TRBD1,-,CASSQGTAYEQYF,TGTGCCAGCTCACAAGGGACAGCCTACGAGCAGTACTTC
TRBV27,TRBJ2-7,-,once,CASSFSRGHEQYF,TGTGCCAGCAGTTTTAGCAGAGGCCACGAGCAGTACTTC
TRBV19,TRBJ2-7,-,-,CASSMVYSFSYEQYF,TGTGCCAGTAGTATGGTCTACAGCTTCTCCTACGAGCAGTACTTC
TRBV11-2,TRBJ2-3,-,-,CASSHYSWVRSLADTQYF,TGTGCCAGCAGCCATTATTCGTGGGTCCGATCCCTCGCAGATACGCAGTATTTT
TRBV27,TRBJ2-7,TRBD2,-,CASSLLGGGKNEQYF,TGTGCCAGCAGTTTACTCGGCGGGGGGAAGAACGAGCAGTACTTC
TRBV10-2,TRBJ2-2,-,few,CASSEDTGELFF,TGCGCCAGCAGTGAAGACACCGGGGAGCTGTTTTTT
TRBV29-1,TRBJ1-3,-,-,CSGLDGTSGNTIYF,TGCAGCGGGTTGGACGGGACCTCTGGAAACACCATATATTTT
TRBV7-9,TRBJ2-7,TRBD1,-,CASSRTGVHEQYF,TGTGCCAGCAGCAGGACAGGGGTACACGAGCAGTACTTC
TRBV7-6,TRBJ2-7,TRBD2,-,CASSRLAGVGEQYF,TGTGCCAGCAGTCGACTAGCGGGAGTAGGCGAGCAGTACTTC
TRBV7-2,TRBJ2-7,TRBD2,-,CASSWGLGGYEQYF,TGTGCCAGCAGCTGGGGACTCGGGGGGTACGAGCAGTACTTC
TRBV5-1,TRBJ2-7,-,-,CASSWDLLSYEQYF,TGCGCCAGCAGCTGGGACCTCCTGAGCTACGAGCAGTACTTC
TRBV2,TRBJ2-5,TRBD2,-,CASSGTSGGAGLSETQYF,TGTGCCAGCAGCGGGACTAGCGGGGGGGCAGGGTTGTCAGAGACCCAGTACTTC
TRBV7-6,TRBJ2-7,-,-,CASSPNGTGEQYF,TGTGCCAGCAGCCCTAACGGGACGGGCGAGCAGTACTTC
TRBV4-1,TRBJ1-2,-,-,CASSQRKGANYGYTF,TGCGCCAGCAGCCAAAGGAAGGGGGCTAACTATGGCTACACCTTC
TRBV2,TRBJ2-7,TRBD1,-,CASGVPGQGYEQYF,TGTGCCAGCGGAGTCCCGGGACAGGGCTACGAGCAGTACTTC
TRBV7-9,TRBJ1-3,-,-,CATRGDGNTIYF,TGTGCCACCCGGGGAGATGGAAACACCATATATTTT
TRBV5-6,TRBJ1-5,-,-,CASSLGDNQPQHF,TGTGCCAGCAGCCTCGGGGACAATCAGCCCCAGCATTTT
TRBV5-4,TRBJ1-6,-,-,CASSQLGVNYNSPLHF,TGTGCCAGCAGCCAGCTGGGAGTAAATTATAATTCACCCCTCCACTTT
TRBV2,TRBJ1-6,-,-,CASSESGIYNSPLHF,TGTGCCAGCAGTGAATCAGGGATCTATAATTCACCCCTCCACTTT
TRBV10-3,TRBJ2-7,-,-,CAISESAAYEQYF,TGTGCCATCAGTGAGTCGGCTGCGTACGAGCAGTACTTC
TRBV5-4,TRBJ2-2,TRBD1,-,CASSRAGGGELFF,TGTGCCAGCAGCCGCGCAGGGGGCGGGGAGCTGTTTTTT
TRBV6-1,TRBJ2-5,-,-,CASSEATGIQETQYF,TGTGCCAGCAGTGAAGCAACAGGGATCCAAGAGACCCAGTACTTC
TRBV5-1,TRBJ2-3,-,-,CASSLWGWADSTDTQYF,TGCGCCAGCAGCTTGTGGGGCTGGGCAGACAGCACAGATACGCAGTATTTT
TRBV6-5,TRBJ2-1,-,once,CASSYSGRDEQFF,TGTGCCAGCAGTTACTCAGGTCGGGATGAGCAGTTCTTC
TRBV12-5,TRBJ2-1,TRBD2,-,CASGLGLLLAGAYNEQFF,TGTGCTAGTGGTTTGGGGTTGCTACTAGCGGGAGCCTACAATGAGCAGTTCTTC
TRBV4-1,TRBJ1-2,-,-,CASSQAGGDYGYTF,TGCGCCAGCAGCCAGGCAGGTGGCGACTATGGCTACACCTTC
TRBV6-5,TRBJ2-2,-,-,CASSYAAENTGELFF,TGTGCCAGCAGTTACGCGGCAGAGAACACCGGGGAGCTGTTTTTT
TRBV7-9,TRBJ1-2,-,-,CASSLIGGNDNYGYTF,TGTGCCAGCAGCTTAATAGGGGGGAACGATAACTATGGCTACACCTTC
TRBV7-3,TRBJ2-3,TRBD1,-,CASSQTGQDTDTQYF,TGTGCCAGCAGCCAAACGGGACAGGATACAGATACGCAGTATTTT
TRBV6-5,TRBJ2-7,-,-,CASSYINGMGFEQYF,TGTGCCAGCAGTTATATTAACGGGATGGGTTTCGAGCAGTACTTC